The T cell receptor beta chain under discussion was sequenced for a study of blood T cell repertoires in acute mononucleosis (dated by TCRdb to 2020 to 2022). Looking at the study overall: Acute-phase samples, which represented the primary response, were collected within 2 weeks of symptom onset. In the acute phase, YVL-BR-specific cells accounted for a mean of approximately 2.3% of blood CD8 T cells, and GLC-BM-specific cells for a mean of about 1.2%. The mean blood EBV load was 3.8 log10 genome copies per million B cells in acute infection and 2 to 3 at convalescence. Study-wide conclusions, independent of this receptor: Only a few donors were included in the cohort, so group averages were based on very few individuals. Persistence into convalescence was observed for only about 10% of unique acute clonotypes, yet most of the response was made up by these persisting clonotypes, and the remaining acute clonotypes were seemingly replaced by new diverse de novo clonotypes. Because only a fraction of each donor's blood was analyzed, sampling error might partly explain the low overlap between acute and convalescent clonotypes. In TCR repertoire selection for BRLF1 (YVL-BR), TCRalpha CDR3 motifs took on a dominant role, whereas TCRbeta played only a minimal one.

The intended sense of this specimen's time point label: acute infectious mononucleosis, at clinical presentation within 2 weeks of symptom onset (visit 1). The study tracked CD8 T cell responses to two immunodominant EBV epitopes, BRLF1 109 (YVL-BR) and BMLF1 280 (GLC-BM), over primary infection. Primary EBV infection was taken to be indicated by a positive serum heterophile antibody test and EBV viral capsid antigen-specific IgM. Total CD8 T cells were first enriched from PBMCs by magnetic positive selection (MACS). A FACSAria III was used to sort live CD3+ CD8+ tetramer+ cells to a purity above 95%. Cell sorting used a PE-conjugated tetramer carrying the BRLF1 109-117 peptide. Directly ex vivo after tetramer sorting, the TCR repertoires of EBV epitope-specific CD8 T cells were deep-sequenced at acute infection and at convalescence. A few people aged roughly 18 to 30 with clinical acute infectious mononucleosis and laboratory evidence of primary EBV infection were used as donors. Heparinized peripheral blood was collected once when donors presented clinically with mononucleosis symptoms and a second time roughly 6 months afterward. PBMCs were isolated by Ficoll-Paque density gradient centrifugation.

Total RNA from at least 9,500 sorted tetramer+ CD8 T cells was reverse transcribed into cDNA for TCR profiling. CDR3 regions were PCR-amplified with primers annealing to V and J regions, and unique molecular identifiers were added to track templates. TCRalpha and TCRbeta chains were profiled using the immunoSEQ platform, including its sequencing and error-correction standards. As for the original processing: Clonal copy numbers were corrected for sequencing and PCR errors, and CDR3s were defined according to IMGT conventions. Only productive rearrangements were analyzed, using immunoSEQ Analyzer versions 2.0 and 3.0, with gene-pairing frequencies processed further in Microsoft Excel. V-J pairings were visualized as Circos plots, and CDR3 motifs were found with MEME plus a custom motifSearch program. The probability of generation of TCR sequences was calculated using the OLGA algorithm. A clonotype seen at both visits was called persistent, a clonotype seen only at the acute visit was called nonpersistent, and a clonotype seen only at convalescence was called de novo. An amino acid clonotype used by more than one donor was defined as a public TCR. The immuneACCESS repertoire file appears here via TCRdb, limited to in-frame rearrangements. These files lack a portion of the clones; in checked studies, under half of the deficit traces to unresolved V genes, and the cause of the others is not known. The V and J calls and clone size are taken from that table; D and trimming were inferred from the DNA. This sample lists a few thousand clones; roughly 30% were detected once. The ten top clones hold 40% to 55% of the sample.

Including the terminal cysteine and phenylalanine, the CDR3 comprises 13 residues. Just the 39-base CDR3 DNA is kept, in frame starting at base 1. V and J are truncated by 4 bases and 7 bases respectively, leaving an intervening sequence of 12 bases. CDR1 and CDR2 are drawn from the germline V gene: SGHDT, YYEEEE. This clone was counted only a few times. The record has no base qualities; no much larger clone is one base away. This material consisted of EBV YVL epitope tetramer+ CD8+ T cells sorted from PBMCs, taken during acute infectious mononucleosis. In the paper's terms, the cell subset or site label means: CD8 T cells binding a tetramer with EBV BRLF1 109-117 peptide (YVL-BR). The rearrangement combines TRBV5-6 with TRBJ2-1; possibly the D gene is TRBD2, per 5 matching bases. The source is a young woman with infectious mononucleosis caused by EBV. CDR3 region: CASSPLGLNEQFF. The bases are TGTGCCAGCAGCCCCCTAGGACTTAATGAGCAGTTCTTC.